The 18 T cell receptor beta chains given below trace back to one sample, sequenced in a study of blood T cell repertoires in COVID-19. TCRdb keeps only in-frame clones here, not all; method: immunoSEQ multiplex PCR. The table records about 500,000 clones, roughly nine tenths of them present only once. Sequencing used PBMCs or T cells enriched from blood (not recorded which). These receptors were obtained from a woman aged 18-29 years who had recovered from COVID-19.

The chain uses TRBV28 and TRBJ1-1; D gene ambiguous. Germline lookup yields CDR1 MDHEN and CDR2 SYDVKM. The CDR3 loop spans 14 amino acids. The germline V and J ends were trimmed by 3 bases and 1 base, with 9 bases remaining between them. The CDR3 region is CASSLAQKNTEAFF. CDR3 nucleotides: TGTGCCAGCAGTTTGGCACAAAAGAACACTGAAGCTTTCTTT. Using reference TRBV28 and TRBJ1-1 for the parts outside the CDR3, the full variable domain is DVKVTQSSRYLVKRTGEKVFLECVQDMDHENMFWYRQDPGLGLRLIYFSYDVKMKEKGDIPEGYSVSREKKERFSLILESASTNQTSMYLCASSLAQKNTEAFFGQGTRLTVV.

The CDR3 DNA reads as TGTGCCAGCAGCTCCGACAGGGGCGGAGGGTACACCTTC. Protein sequence: CASSSDRGGGYTF. The J gene is TRBJ1-2, the V gene TRBV3-1 (or the pseudogene TRBV3-2), with TRBD1 identical over 8 bases. CDR1 LGHDT and CDR2 YNNKEL come from the germline V gene (reference sequence). V gave up 5 bases and J gave up 11 bases; unmatched junction bases: 10. The CDR3 is 13 residues long.

The V call is TRBV27, the J call TRBJ1-1, with 8 bases lining up with TRBD1. Germline CDR1 and CDR2: MNHEY and SMNVEV (reference sequence). With V trimmed by 6 bases and J by 4 bases, 7 bases remained unmatched. The CDR3 is made up of 14 amino acids. In nucleotides, the CDR3 is TGTGCCAGCAGAAAGGACAGGGTGGTCACTGAAGCTTTCTTT. It translates to CASRKDRVVTEAFF.

The chain joins TRBV11-2 to TRBJ2-1; TRBD2 matches at 10 bases. Germline V CDR1 and CDR2: SGHAT, FQNNGV. The CDR3 covers 15 residues. The V segment lost 4 bases and the J segment 7 bases; nucleotides outside the gene matches: 7. The CDR3 DNA reads as TGTGCCAGCAGCTCCTTAGCGGGGGGCTGGAATGAGCAGTTCTTC. Amino acid sequence: CASSSLAGGWNEQFF.

V gene TRBV7-8 combines with J gene TRBJ2-7; possibly TRBD1 for D (6 bases). Germline lookup yields CDR1 SGHVS and CDR2 FQNEAQ. Trimming took off 5 bases at V and 1 base at J, with 18 bases between the two ends. The CDR3 has 16 amino acids. The CDR3 is CASSVTHRVISYEQYF. The CDR3 coding sequence is TGTGCCAGCAGCGTTACCCACAGGGTAATATCCTACGAGCAGTACTTC.

The CDR3 spells CASSPEDRESSPLHF. The CDR3 region has the DNA TGTGCCAGCAGCCCCGAGGACAGGGAGAGTTCACCCCTCCACTTT. This chain connects TRBV7-9 to TRBJ1-6, with 8 bases identical to TRBD1. The ends lost 5 bases at V and 9 bases at J; junction bases unmatched: 9. Germline lookup yields CDR1 SEHNR and CDR2 FQNEAQ (reference sequence). The CDR3 runs to 15 residues.

Concerning this clone: Other DNA sequences in this specimen translate into the identical CDR3. V is TRBV6-1 and J is TRBJ1-5, with D possibly TRBD1 on 5 matching bases. The CDR3 consists of 13 residues. Trimming shortened V by 2 bases and J by 6 bases, and 8 bases separated the two germline ends. Germline V gene lookup returns CDR1 MNHNS and CDR2 SASEGT. This CDR3 reads CASSERRGQPQHF. The CDR3 DNA reads TGTGCCAGCAGTGAAAGAAGGGGTCAGCCCCAGCATTTT.

This chain connects TRBV25-1 to TRBJ2-7, with 10 nucleotides matching TRBD1. CDR1 and CDR2 from the germline V gene are MGHDK and SYGVNS. V lost 8 bases to trimming and J lost 5 bases; unmatched junction nucleotides: 12. The CDR3 sequence is 15 residues long. This CDR3 reads CASGPMGQGRDEQYF. The CDR3 DNA sequence: TGTGCCAGCGGACCGATGGGACAGGGGAGAGACGAGCAGTACTTC.

This clone was recorded a few times. This sample includes further DNA sequences coding for the same CDR3. The rearrangement uses TRBV28 and TRBJ1-2; no clear D gene. The germline V gene has CDR1 MDHEN and CDR2 SYDVKM. CDR3 length: 11 residues. Between the trimmed V and J ends, which lost 6 bases and 4 bases, there was a span of 6 bases. The CDR3 DNA is TGTGCCAGCAGCTCGGGCTATGGCTACACCTTC. Amino acid sequence: CASSSGYGYTF.

This chain uses TRBV2 with TRBJ2-1, with D tentatively TRBD2 (5 bases). V was pared by 4 bases and J by 9 bases, with 7 bases between. The CDR3 runs to 11 residues. Looked up from germline, CDR1 is SNHLY and CDR2 is FYNNEI. The CDR3 loop is CASSGSGEQFF. In DNA, the CDR3 is TGTGCCAGCAGTGGAAGCGGTGAGCAGTTCTTC.

The chain carries TRBV12-3 or TRBV12-4 and TRBJ2-1; D gene ambiguous. The V and J ends lost 5 bases and 6 bases respectively, with 5 bases between them. The CDR3 contains 11 residues. The CDR3 DNA is TGTGCCAGCAGTCATTTCAATGAGCAGTTCTTC. Its protein product is CASSHFNEQFF.

The chain joins TRBV6-5 to TRBJ2-7; TRBD1 aligns across 9 bases. Germline trimming cut 4 bases from V and 3 bases from J; bases unmatched to any gene: 10. This CDR3 has 16 residues. Germline assignment: CDR1 MNHEY and CDR2 SVGAGI. As DNA, the CDR3 is TGTGCCAGCAGTTCCGGGAAACGGGACAGGGACTACGAGCAGTACTTC. Translating it yields CASSSGKRDRDYEQYF.

The chain joins TRBV10-3 to TRBJ1-1; 7 bases fit TRBD1. The CDR3 totals 15 residues. Trimming at V came to 5 bases and at J to 2 bases, leaving 8 bases not matched to a gene. Looked up from germline, CDR1 is ENHRY and CDR2 is SYGVKD. The CDR3 DNA reads TGTGCCATCAGTAACAACAACAGGGGAAACACTGAAGCTTTCTTT. Its translation is CAISNNNRGNTEAFF.

This clone is a singleton in its sample. The chain uses TRBV20-1 and TRBJ1-2; D is uncertain. Germline CDR1 DFQATT, CDR2 SNEGSKA (reference sequence). The CDR3 sequence is 11 residues long. CDR3 region: CSGSITGGYTF. In DNA form, the CDR3 reads TGCAGCGGGTCGATAACGGGTGGCTACACCTTC.

This clone has just one count. The chain's CDR3 is CSVAPLTGEAFF. CDR3 coding DNA: TGCAGCGTTGCGCCCCTGACAGGAGAAGCTTTCTTT. This rearrangement joins TRBV29-1 to TRBJ1-1; TRBD1 is a possible D gene (6 bases). The V and J ends lost 4 bases and 8 bases respectively, with 14 bases between them. Germline values: CDR1 SQVTM, CDR2 ANQGSEA. The CDR3 sequence is 12 residues long.

The chain employs TRBV6-5 and TRBJ2-7; a weak D match, TRBD1 (6 bases). This CDR3 is 14 amino acids long. CDR1 and CDR2 from the germline V gene are MNHEY and SVGAGI. V was pared by 6 bases and J by 2 bases, with 14 bases between. CDR3 residues: CASSRGDKTYEQYF. The CDR3 region has the DNA TGTGCCAGCAGCCGAGGGGACAAAACCTACGAGCAGTACTTC.

The rearrangement uses TRBV5-6 and TRBJ1-1; a possible D gene is TRBD1 (5 bases). The CDR3 consists of 14 residues. Trimming shortened V by 2 bases and J by 3 bases, and 11 bases separated the two germline ends. Germline CDR1 and CDR2: SGHDT and YYEEEE. The CDR3 region is CASSLEGTYTEAFF. CDR3 coding DNA: TGTGCCAGCAGCTTAGAGGGGACTTACACTGAAGCTTTCTTT.

On this clone: An end of the junction differs from the germline gene, which may be a read error. The chain has TRBV7-7 and TRBJ2-2; 12 nucleotides line up with TRBD2. The CDR3 has 17 amino acids. Germline lookup yields CDR1 SSHAT and CDR2 FNYEAQ (reference sequence). CDR3 in amino acids: CASSSASGGVNTGELFF. As DNA, the CDR3 is TGTGCTAGCAGCTCGGCTAGCGGGGGGGTGAACACCGGGGAGCTGTTTTTT.